Described below is a single T cell receptor (beta chain) sequence and its context. It lacks a known antigen. Base qualities are not provided; no much larger clone lies one nucleotide away. The donors were healthy, HIV-negative adults with no recently reported acute infections or vaccinations. All donors were Caucasian adults living in Nashville, Tennessee, USA. CD4+ T cells were enriched by magnetic negative selection; naive cells were then positively selected on CD45RA, and the negative fraction formed the memory subset. After blood collection by leukapheresis, PBMCs were isolated using Ficoll-Histopaque density gradient centrifugation and then cryopreserved in the vapor phase of liquid nitrogen. Purity and quantity of every magnetically sorted T cell population were checked by analytical flow cytometry. From each sorted fraction, genomic DNA was isolated and quantified by UV absorbance on a Nanodrop 2000c.

Using the deep immunoSEQ assay, multiplex PCR amplified TCR CDR3 regions from genomic DNA. Extracted genomic DNA from each cell subset was distributed evenly across all wells of several immunoSEQ 96-well plates, and each plate was treated as a replicate. For sorted subsets, approximately 200 ng of genomic DNA, equivalent to around 31,000 T cell genomes, went into each replicate PCR. The purified libraries were quantified using a Qubit 3.0 fluorometer, sized with a Bioanalyzer 2100, and then quantified again using the KAPA Library Quantification kit. Each immunoSEQ 96-well plate was sequenced on its own single-read 150-cycle Illumina NextSeq 550 flow cell. The published analysis was carried out like this. Because the immunoSEQ output held only junctional sequences and lacked quality scores, the filtering could not match the filtering applied to full-length reads. Sequences were annotated with PyIR, a Python wrapper for IgBLAST v1.9, and V/J genes and CDR3 were assigned using IMGT germline references. Reads were filtered out if the reads had weak V/J assignments (E-value above 1e-6), no CDR3, stop codons, out-of-frame junctions, or ambiguous translated residues. V3J clonotypes were defined as sequences sharing the same inferred V gene, J gene, and CDR3 amino acid sequence. Percentage overlap between repertoires was computed as shared unique clonotypes divided by the size of the smaller repertoire. Richness of each repertoire was evaluated using RTK rarefaction, the Chao1 estimator, and Recon v2.1 estimates of unobserved clonotypes. Generation probabilities were computed with OLGA for all TCRbeta clonotypes obtained by the gDNA method from a few donors. TCRdb took this table from immuneACCESS and kept in-frame rearrangements with V and J called. Such tables lack part of the clones; where checked against another copy, unresolved V genes explain under half of the gap, and the rest is unexplained. D and trimming come from the DNA, and the V and J calls and clone size come from that table. Across this sample there are more than 400,000 clones, with about 96% seen only once. The ten most abundant clones make up about 0.064% of the sample.

The sample is drawn from a study of shared clonotypes between healthy human individuals (dated by TCRdb to 2020 to 2021). Study-level background: A couple of women and three men aged 18 to 49 years were included in the cohort. For each donor, CD4 naive and CD4 memory were each given three plates, CD8 naive was given two plates, and CD8 memory was given one plate. Blood TCR repertoires of about 5 healthy adults were deeply sequenced to estimate repertoire size and the extent of clonotype sharing between individuals. To increase sequencing depth and limit assay-specific biases, different laboratories used diverse techniques to prepare libraries and sequence TCR repertoires. Per donor, leukapheresis produced somewhere between about 0.9 and 9.5 billion PBMCs.

The research as a whole found: Pairwise subsampling indicated that sequencing depth was expected to affect the degree of clonotype sharing among donors. Rarefaction of sorted-subset datasets indicated incomplete sequencing despite the large sequencing depth. Sampling was limited to blood, and TCR repertoires in tissue likely differ from TCR repertoires in blood. The genetic and exposure-history diversity represented was limited by the small number of donors. Across a handful of donors, approximately 5% of naive CD4, 3.5% of naive CD8, approximately 2.5% of memory CD4, and 0.4% of memory CD8 clonotypes were shared. Naive subsets generally had larger estimated clonotype richness than memory subsets did. Higher generation probabilities were observed for clonotypes shared by all four sorted-subset donors than for non-shared clonotypes.

Trimming accounts for 7 bases at V and 0 bases at J, while the number of junction bases matched to no gene is 7. CDR1 SQVTM and CDR2 ANQGSEA were looked up in the germline V gene. The CDR3, from cysteine to phenylalanine, totals 15 residues. Of all the DNA, just the CDR3 is kept, 45 bases in frame from base 1. This chain joins TRBV29-1 to TRBJ2-2; TRBD1 matches 8 bases in the middle. The sequenced sample consisted of naive CD4+ T cells sorted from blood. Read against the paper, the sample's cell subset or site label means: CD45RA+ positively selected. This TCR was recovered from a woman in her twenties or thirties in good health. The CDR3 reads as follows: CSATGDTTNTGELFF. At the DNA level, the sequence is TGCAGCGCGACAGGGGACACCACGAACACCGGGGAGCTGTTTTTT.